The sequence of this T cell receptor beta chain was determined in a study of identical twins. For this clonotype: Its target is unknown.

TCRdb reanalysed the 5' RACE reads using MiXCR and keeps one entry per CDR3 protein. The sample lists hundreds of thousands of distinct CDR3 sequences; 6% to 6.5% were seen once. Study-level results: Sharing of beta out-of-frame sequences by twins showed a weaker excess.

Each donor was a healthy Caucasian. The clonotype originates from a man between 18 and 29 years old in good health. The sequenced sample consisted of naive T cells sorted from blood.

CDR3 protein: CASSWAGETEAFF. In DNA, the CDR3 is TGCGCCAGCAGTTGGGCAGGGGAGACTGAAGCTTTCTTT. The rearrangement uses TRBV5-1 and TRBJ1-1; D is possibly TRBD1 (6 bases). The germline V gene has CDR1 SGHRS and CDR2 YFSETQ. Trimming removed 5 bases from V and 5 bases from J, with 13 bases in between. The CDR3 covers 13 residues.